This TCR beta chain is drawn from a study of shared clonotypes between healthy human individuals. With regard to this clone: Its antigen is as yet unknown.

CD8 cells classed as naive were CD45RO-negative and positively selected for CCR7, excluding terminally differentiated effector memory CD45RA+ cells. Germline V CDR1 and CDR2: SQVTM, ANQGSEA. V lost 3 bases and J 4 bases, leaving 16 bases between the germline ends. There are 14 residues in the CDR3. Findings and caveats of the study: Across a handful of donors, naive CD4 shared roughly 5%, naive CD8 more than 3%, memory CD4 about 2.4%, memory CD8 about 0.38%. It was the non-shared clonotypes that had lower generation probabilities than clonotypes shared by all four donors.

Each subset's genomic DNA was split evenly across several immunoSEQ plates. TCRdb keeps only in-frame clones here, not all; method: immunoSEQ multiplex PCR. The top ten clones hold 20% to 30% of a sample with 750,000 to 1,000,000 clones, 92% of them seen once. The sample was naive CD8+ T cells sorted from blood. This TCR was sampled from a man younger than 45 in good health. The chain links TRBV29-1 to TRBJ2-7; D unclear. The CDR3 DNA follows: TGCAGCGTTGACTCTGGAAACTCGCTTTACGAGCAGTACTTC. Translating it yields CSVDSGNSLYEQYF.